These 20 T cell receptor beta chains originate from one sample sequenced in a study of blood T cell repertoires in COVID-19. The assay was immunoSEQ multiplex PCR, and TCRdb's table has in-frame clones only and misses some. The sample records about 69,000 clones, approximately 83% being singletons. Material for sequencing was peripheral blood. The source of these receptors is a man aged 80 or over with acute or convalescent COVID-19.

CDR3 sequence: CSVGRGVTEAFF. CDR3 DNA sequence: TGCAGCGTTGGCAGGGGGGTCACTGAAGCTTTCTTT. The rearrangement joins TRBV29-1 to TRBJ1-1; 7 nucleotides match TRBD1. After removal of 4 bases from V and 4 bases from J, the junction contained 3 bases not matched to a gene. The CDR3 is 12 residues long. Germline CDR1 and CDR2: SQVTM and ANQGSEA.

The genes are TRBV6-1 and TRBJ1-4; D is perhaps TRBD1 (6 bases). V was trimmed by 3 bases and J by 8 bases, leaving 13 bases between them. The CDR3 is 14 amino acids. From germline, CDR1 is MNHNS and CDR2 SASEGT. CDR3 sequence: CASSEGGAGEKLFF. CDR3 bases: TGTGCCAGCAGTGAGGGGGGGGCCGGGGAAAAACTGTTTTTT.

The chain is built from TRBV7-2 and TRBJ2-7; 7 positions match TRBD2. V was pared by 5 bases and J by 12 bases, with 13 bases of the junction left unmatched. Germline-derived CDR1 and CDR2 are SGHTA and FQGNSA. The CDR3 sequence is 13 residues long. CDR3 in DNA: TGTGCCAGCAGCCCCGGGGGGACTGGAGGAGGGTACTTC. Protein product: CASSPGGTGGGYF.

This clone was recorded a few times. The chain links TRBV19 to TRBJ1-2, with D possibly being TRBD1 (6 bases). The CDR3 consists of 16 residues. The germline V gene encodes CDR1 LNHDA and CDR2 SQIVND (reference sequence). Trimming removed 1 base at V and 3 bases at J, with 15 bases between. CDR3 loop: CASSIVGGQNDYGYTF. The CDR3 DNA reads TGTGCCAGTAGTATAGTGGGGGGGCAGAACGACTATGGCTACACCTTC.

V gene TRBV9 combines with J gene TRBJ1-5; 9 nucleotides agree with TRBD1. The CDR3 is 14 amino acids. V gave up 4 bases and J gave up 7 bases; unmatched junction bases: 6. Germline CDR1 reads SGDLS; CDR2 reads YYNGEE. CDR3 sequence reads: CASSQQGASQPQHF. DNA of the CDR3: TGTGCCAGCAGCCAACAGGGGGCATCGCAGCCCCAGCATTTT.

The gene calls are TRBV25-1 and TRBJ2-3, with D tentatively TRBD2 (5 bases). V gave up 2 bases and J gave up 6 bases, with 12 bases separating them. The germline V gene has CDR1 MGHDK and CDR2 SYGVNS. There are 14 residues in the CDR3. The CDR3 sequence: CASSEGLATDTQYF. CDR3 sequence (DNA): TGTGCCAGCAGTGAAGGGCTAGCCACCGATACGCAGTATTTT. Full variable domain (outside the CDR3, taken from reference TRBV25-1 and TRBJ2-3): EADIYQTPRYLVIGTGKKITLECSQTMGHDKMYWYQQDPGMELHLIHYSYGVNSTEKGDLSSESTVSRIRTEHFPLTLESARPSHTSQYLCASSEGLATDTQYFGPGTRLTVL.

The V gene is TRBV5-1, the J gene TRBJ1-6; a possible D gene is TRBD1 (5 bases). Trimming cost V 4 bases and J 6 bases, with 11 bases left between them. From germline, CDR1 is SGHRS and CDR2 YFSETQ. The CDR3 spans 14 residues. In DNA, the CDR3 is TGCGCCAGCAGCCCCGGACACCGTAATTCACCCCTCCACTTT. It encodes CASSPGHRNSPLHF. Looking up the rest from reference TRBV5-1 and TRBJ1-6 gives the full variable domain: KAGVTQTPRYLIKTRGQQVTLSCSPISGHRSVSWYQQTPGQGLQFLFEYFSETQRNKGNFPGRFSGRQFSNSRSEMNVSTLELGDSALYLCASSPGHRNSPLHFGNGTRLTVT.

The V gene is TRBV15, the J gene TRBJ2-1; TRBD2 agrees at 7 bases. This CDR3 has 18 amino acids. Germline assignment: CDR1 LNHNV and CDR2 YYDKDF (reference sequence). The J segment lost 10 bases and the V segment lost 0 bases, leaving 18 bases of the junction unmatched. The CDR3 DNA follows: TGTGCCACCAGCAGAGACCGTCCGGGTGGGAGGGCCATGTTCGAGCAGTTCTTC. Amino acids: CATSRDRPGGRAMFEQFF.

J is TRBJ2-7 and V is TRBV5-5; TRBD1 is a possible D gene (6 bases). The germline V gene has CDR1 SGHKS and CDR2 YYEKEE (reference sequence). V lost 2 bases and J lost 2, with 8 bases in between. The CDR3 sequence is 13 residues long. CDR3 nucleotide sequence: TGTGCCAGCAGCTTACGACAGGCCTACGAGCAGTACTTC. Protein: CASSLRQAYEQYF.

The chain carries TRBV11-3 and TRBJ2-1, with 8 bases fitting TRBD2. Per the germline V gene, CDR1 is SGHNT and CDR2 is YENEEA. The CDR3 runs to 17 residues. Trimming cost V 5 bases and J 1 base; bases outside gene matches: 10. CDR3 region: CASSLRRGGRSYNEQFF. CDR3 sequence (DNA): TGTGCCAGCAGCCTCCGACGGGGGGGCAGATCCTACAATGAGCAGTTCTTC.

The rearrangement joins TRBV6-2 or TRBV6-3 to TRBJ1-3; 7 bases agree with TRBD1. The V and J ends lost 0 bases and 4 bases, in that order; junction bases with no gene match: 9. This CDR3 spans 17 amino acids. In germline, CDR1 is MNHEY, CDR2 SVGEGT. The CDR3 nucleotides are TGTGCCAGCAGTTACTCGACGACAGGGAGGCCGGGAAACACCATATATTTT. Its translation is CASSYSTTGRPGNTIYF.

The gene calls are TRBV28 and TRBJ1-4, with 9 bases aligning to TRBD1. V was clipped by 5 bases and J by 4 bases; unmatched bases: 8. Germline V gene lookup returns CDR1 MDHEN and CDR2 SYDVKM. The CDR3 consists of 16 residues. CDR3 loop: CASSRPQGAHNEKLFF. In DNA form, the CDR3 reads TGTGCCAGCAGTCGCCCACAGGGGGCTCATAATGAAAAACTGTTTTTT.

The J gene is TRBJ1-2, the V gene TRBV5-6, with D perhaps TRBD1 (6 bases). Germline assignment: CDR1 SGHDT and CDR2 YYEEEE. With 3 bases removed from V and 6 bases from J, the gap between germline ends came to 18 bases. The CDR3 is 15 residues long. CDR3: CASSSLRGKWDGYTF. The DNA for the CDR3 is TGTGCCAGCAGCTCCTTGAGGGGGAAGTGGGATGGCTACACCTTC.

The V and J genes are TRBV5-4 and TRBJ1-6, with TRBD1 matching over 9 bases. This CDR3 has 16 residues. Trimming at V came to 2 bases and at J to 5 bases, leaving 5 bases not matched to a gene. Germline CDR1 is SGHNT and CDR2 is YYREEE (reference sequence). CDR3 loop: CASSLGQGRHNSPLHF. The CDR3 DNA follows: TGTGCCAGCAGCTTAGGACAGGGGAGGCATAATTCACCCCTCCACTTT.

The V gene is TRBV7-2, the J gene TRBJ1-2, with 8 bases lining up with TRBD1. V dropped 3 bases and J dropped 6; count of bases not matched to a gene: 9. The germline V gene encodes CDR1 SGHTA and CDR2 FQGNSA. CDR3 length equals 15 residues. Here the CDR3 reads CASSFLALTGDGYTF. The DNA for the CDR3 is TGTGCCAGCAGCTTCTTAGCCTTGACAGGGGATGGCTACACCTTC.

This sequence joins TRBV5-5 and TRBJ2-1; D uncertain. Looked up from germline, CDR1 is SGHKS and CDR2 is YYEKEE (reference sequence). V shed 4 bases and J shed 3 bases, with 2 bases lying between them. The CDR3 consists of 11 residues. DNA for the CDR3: TGTGCCAGCAGCCTCTACAATGAGCAGTTCTTC. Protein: CASSLYNEQFF.

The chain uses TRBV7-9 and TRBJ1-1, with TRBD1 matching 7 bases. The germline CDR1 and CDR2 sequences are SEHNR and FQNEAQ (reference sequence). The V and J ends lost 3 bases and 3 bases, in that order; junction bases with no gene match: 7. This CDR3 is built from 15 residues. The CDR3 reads CASSFNSGQDTEAFF. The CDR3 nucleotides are TGTGCCAGCAGCTTTAATTCAGGACAGGACACTGAAGCTTTCTTT. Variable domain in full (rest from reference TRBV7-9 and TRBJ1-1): DTGVSQNPRHKITKRGQNVTFRCDPISEHNRLYWYRQTLGQGPEFLTYFQNEAQLEKSRLLSDRFSAERPKGSFSTLEIQRTEQGDSAMYLCASSFNSGQDTEAFFGQGTRLTVV.

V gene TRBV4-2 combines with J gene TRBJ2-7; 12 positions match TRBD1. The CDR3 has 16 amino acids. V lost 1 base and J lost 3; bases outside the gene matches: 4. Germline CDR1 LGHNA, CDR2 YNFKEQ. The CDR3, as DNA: TGTGCCAGCAGCCAAGCCGGGACAGGGGGCCTCTACGAGCAGTACTTC. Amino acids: CASSQAGTGGLYEQYF.

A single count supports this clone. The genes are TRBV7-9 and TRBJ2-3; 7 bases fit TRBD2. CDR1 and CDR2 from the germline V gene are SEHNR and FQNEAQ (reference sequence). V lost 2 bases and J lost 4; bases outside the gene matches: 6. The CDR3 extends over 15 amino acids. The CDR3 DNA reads TGTGCCAGCAGCTTACGTGGTGGGGGGGCAGATACGCAGTATTTT. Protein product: CASSLRGGGADTQYF. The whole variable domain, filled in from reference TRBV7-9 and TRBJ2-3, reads DTGVSQNPRHKITKRGQNVTFRCDPISEHNRLYWYRQTLGQGPEFLTYFQNEAQLEKSRLLSDRFSAERPKGSFSTLEIQRTEQGDSAMYLCASSLRGGGADTQYFGPGTRLTVL.

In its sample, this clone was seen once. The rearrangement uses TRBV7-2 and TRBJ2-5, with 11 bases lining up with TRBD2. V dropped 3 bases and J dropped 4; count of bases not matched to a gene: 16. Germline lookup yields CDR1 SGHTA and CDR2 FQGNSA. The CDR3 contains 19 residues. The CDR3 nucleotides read TGTGCCAGCAGCTTTGGCCCGGGGGTAGCGGGAGGGCTGGGAGAGACCCAGTACTTC. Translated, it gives CASSFGPGVAGGLGETQYF. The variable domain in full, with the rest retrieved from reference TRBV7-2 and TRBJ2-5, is GAGVSQSPSNKVTEKGKDVELRCDPISGHTALYWYRQSLGQGLEFLIYFQGNSAPDKSGLPSDRFSAERTGGSVSTLTIQRTQQEDSAVYLCASSFGPGVAGGLGETQYFGPGTRLLVL.